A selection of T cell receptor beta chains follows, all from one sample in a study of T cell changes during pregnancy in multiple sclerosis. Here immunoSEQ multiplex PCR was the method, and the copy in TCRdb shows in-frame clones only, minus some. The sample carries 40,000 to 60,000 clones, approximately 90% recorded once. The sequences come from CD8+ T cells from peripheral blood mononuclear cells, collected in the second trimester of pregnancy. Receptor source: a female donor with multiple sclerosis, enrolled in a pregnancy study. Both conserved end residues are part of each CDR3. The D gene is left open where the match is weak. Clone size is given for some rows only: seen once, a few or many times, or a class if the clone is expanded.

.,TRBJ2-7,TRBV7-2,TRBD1,TGTGCCAGCAGCTCCGACCCCGGGACAGGGGAATACGAGCAGTACTTC,CASSSDPGTGEYEQYF
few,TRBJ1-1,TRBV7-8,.,TGTGCCAGCAGCTTGGAGCAGGGAATGAACACTGAAGCTTTCTTT,CASSLEQGMNTEAFF
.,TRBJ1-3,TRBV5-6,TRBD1,TGTGCCAGCAGCTGGGACAGGGTCTCTGGAAACACCATATATTTT,CASSWDRVSGNTIYF
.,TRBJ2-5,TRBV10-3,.,TGTGCCATCAGTGAGAGAGGAGACGAACAAGAGACCCAGTACTTC,CAISERGDEQETQYF
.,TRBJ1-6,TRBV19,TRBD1,TGTGCCACGGGACAGGGTTTGCGATCACCCCTCCACTTT,CATGQGLRSPLHF
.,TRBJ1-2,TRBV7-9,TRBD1,TGTGCCAGCAGCTCACCGGGGACAGGGTTATATGGCTACACCTTC,CASSSPGTGLYGYTF
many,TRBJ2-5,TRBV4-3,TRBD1,TGCGCCAGCAGCCGCCCCTGTTCCCGGGACAGGGGGCGAGTCGGGGAGACCCAGTACTTC,CASSRPCSRDRGRVGETQYF
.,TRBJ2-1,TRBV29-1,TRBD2,TGCAGCGTTGAACCGGGGGGGCCGGATGAGCAGTTCTTC,CSVEPGGPDEQFF
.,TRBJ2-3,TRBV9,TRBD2,TGTGCCAGCAGCGTAGGACTAGCAGTAGGCACAGATACGCAGTATTTT,CASSVGLAVGTDTQYF
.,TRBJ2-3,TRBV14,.,TGTGCCAGCAGCCAATCCAGACTCCGCACAGATACGCAGTATTTT,CASSQSRLRTDTQYF
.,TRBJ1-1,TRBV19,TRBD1,TGTGCCAGTAGTACTCTATCAGGGGGCGCGGGAACTGAAGCTTTCTTT,CASSTLSGGAGTEAFF
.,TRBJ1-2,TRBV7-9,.,TGTGCCAGCAGCTTAGTGGCACAGAACTATGGCTACACCTTC,CASSLVAQNYGYTF
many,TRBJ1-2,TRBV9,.,TGTGCCAGCAGCCTGACAGGTTCTGGCTACACCTTC,CASSLTGSGYTF
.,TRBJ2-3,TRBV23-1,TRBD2,TGCGCCAGCAGCCAGAGACTAGCGATTGTGCAGTATTTT,CASSQRLAIVQYF
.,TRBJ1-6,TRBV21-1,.,TGTGCCAGCAGATGGACAGACACCCCAAGCTCCTATAATTCACCCCTCCACTTT,CASRWTDTPSSYNSPLHF
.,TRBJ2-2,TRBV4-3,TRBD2,TGCGCCAGCAGCCAAGCCGCCCGGGGGGGAGTAACTGGGGAGCTGTTTTTT,CASSQAARGGVTGELFF
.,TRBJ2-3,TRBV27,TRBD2,TGTGCCAGCAGTTTAGCCTTAGCGGGGGACCTCCAGTATTTT,CASSLALAGDLQYF
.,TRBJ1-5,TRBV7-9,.,TGTGCCAGCAGCTTGGGGGGGAGCCAGCCCCAGCATTTT,CASSLGGSQPQHF
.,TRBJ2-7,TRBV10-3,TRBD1,TGTGCCATCAGTGGCGGTGGGACAGGTAACGAGCAGTACTTC,CAISGGGTGNEQYF
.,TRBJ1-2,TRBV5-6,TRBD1,TGTGCCAGCAGCCCGACAGGGAATGGCTACACCTTC,CASSPTGNGYTF
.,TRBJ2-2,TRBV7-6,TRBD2,TGTGCCAGCAGAATCAGCGGGGGGGCTGACGGGGAGCTGTTTTTT,CASRISGGADGELFF
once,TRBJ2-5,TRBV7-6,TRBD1,TGTGCCAGCAGCTTAGCGGGGGATAGGGACAGGGGGCACCCCAACCAAGAGACCCAGTACTTC,CASSLAGDRDRGHPNQETQYF
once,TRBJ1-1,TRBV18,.,TGTGCCAGCTCACCTTCCGACACTGACATGAACACTGAAGCTTTCTTT,CASSPSDTDMNTEAFF
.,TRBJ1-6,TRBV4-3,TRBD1,TGCGCCAGCAGCCGAACAGGGGACAATTCACCCCTCCACTTT,CASSRTGDNSPLHF
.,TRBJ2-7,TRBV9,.,TGTGCCAGCAGCGTAGGACAGGCAGACTACGAGCAGTACTTC,CASSVGQADYEQYF
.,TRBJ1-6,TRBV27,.,TGTGCCAGCAGCCCTTGGATGGTAAAACAGGAAAATTCACCCCTCCACTTT,CASSPWMVKQENSPLHF
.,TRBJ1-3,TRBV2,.,TGTGCCAGCGGCTGGACAGTTCGACTCTCTGGAAACACCATATATTTT,CASGWTVRLSGNTIYF
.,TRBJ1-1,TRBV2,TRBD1,TGTGCCAGCAGGGGGGAGACAGGGGATTATTTGAACACTGAAGCTTTCTTT,CASRGETGDYLNTEAFF
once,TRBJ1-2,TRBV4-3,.,TGCGCCAGCAGCTCACACCCAGGACAGATGGACGGCTACACCTTC,CASSSHPGQMDGYTF
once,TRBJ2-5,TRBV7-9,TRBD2,TGTGCCAGCAGCTTTGCTAGCGGGGGGTATGAGACCCAGTACTTC,CASSFASGGYETQYF
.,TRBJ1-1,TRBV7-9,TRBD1,TGTGCCAGCAGGGGGACAGGGAACACTGAAGCTTTCTTT,CASRGTGNTEAFF
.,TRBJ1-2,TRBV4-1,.,TGCGCCAGCAGCCCCATAGGAGGGTATGGCTACACCTTC,CASSPIGGYGYTF
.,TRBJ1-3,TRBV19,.,TGTGCCAGCCACCTCGACTCCCGGACTTACTCTGGAAACACCATATATTTT,CASHLDSRTYSGNTIYF
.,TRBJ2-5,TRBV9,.,TGTGCCAGCAGCGCGGACGGCGGGGAGACCCAGTACTTC,CASSADGGETQYF
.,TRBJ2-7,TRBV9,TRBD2,TGTGCCAGCGGGGAGGGCTCCTACGAGCAGTACTTC,CASGEGSYEQYF
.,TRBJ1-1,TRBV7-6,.,TGTGCCAGCAGCTTAGAGGCAGGATCGGTCGCTGAAGCTTTCTTT,CASSLEAGSVAEAFF
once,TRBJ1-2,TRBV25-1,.,TGTGCCAGCAGTGTGCTTACAGGGAAGGACTATGGCTACACCTTC,CASSVLTGKDYGYTF
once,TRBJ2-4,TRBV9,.,TGTGCCAGCAGCCCAGTAGCTCTCGGAGGAAACATTCAGTACTTC,CASSPVALGGNIQYF
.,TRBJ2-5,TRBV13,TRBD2,TGTGCCAGCAGGCGACTAGCGGGGGACCCAGGGGAAGAGACCCAGTACTTC,CASRRLAGDPGEETQYF